The 20 T cell receptor beta chains below all came from one sample that was sequenced in a study of memory B cells and T cells in multiple sclerosis. Some clones are missing from TCRdb's copy, which holds only in-frame ones; the method was immunoSEQ multiplex PCR. The table lists approximately 14,000 clones, about 70% of them singletons. Sequenced sample: memory (CD45RO+) CD4+ T cells from blood. The receptor set was obtained from a human donor with multiple sclerosis.

The chain couples TRBV6-5 to TRBJ1-6; TRBD1 aligns across 7 bases. Germline CDR1 MNHEY, CDR2 SVGAGI. Unmatched junction bases numbered 7, after V lost 5 bases and J lost 6 bases. CDR3 length: 15 residues. CDR3 loop: CASSRGQGGNSPLHF. CDR3 DNA: TGTGCCAGCAGTCGGGGGCAGGGGGGTAATTCACCCCTCCACTTT.

The chain links TRBV7-9 to TRBJ2-1; 7 bases agree with TRBD2. V was clipped by 6 bases and J by 0 bases; unmatched bases: 5. This CDR3 comprises 15 residues. Germline CDR1 SEHNR, CDR2 FQNEAQ (reference sequence). The DNA for the CDR3 is TGTGCCAGCAGTCTAGCGGTTAGCTCCTACAATGAGCAGTTCTTC. Encoded protein: CASSLAVSSYNEQFF.

This clone has more than one count but fewer than ten. The chain carries TRBV6-1 and TRBJ1-2, with a weak D call TRBD1 (5 bases). Germline CDR1 MNHNS, CDR2 SASEGT. V dropped 6 bases and J dropped 0 bases, with 8 bases sitting between them. This CDR3 comprises 13 residues. The CDR3 loop reads CASRPTANYGYTF. The CDR3 nucleotides are TGTGCCAGCAGACCGACAGCTAACTATGGCTACACCTTC.

The chain couples TRBV5-1 to TRBJ2-6; 9 bases are a match to TRBD1. CDR3 length equals 16 residues. Unmatched junction bases numbered 6, after V lost 3 bases and J lost 5 bases. Per the germline V gene, CDR1 is SGHRS and CDR2 is YFSETQ. The CDR3 region has the DNA TGCGCCAGCAGCTCGGAACAGGGGGCGAGGGCCAACGTCCTGACTTTC. Its translation: CASSSEQGARANVLTF. The complete variable domain, with remaining parts taken from reference TRBV5-1 and TRBJ2-6, reads KAGVTQTPRYLIKTRGQQVTLSCSPISGHRSVSWYQQTPGQGLQFLFEYFSETQRNKGNFPGRFSGRQFSNSRSEMNVSTLELGDSALYLCASSSEQGARANVLTFGAGSRLTVL.

This sequence joins TRBV5-1 and TRBJ1-1; 7 nucleotides match TRBD1. Trimming cost V 4 bases and J 1 base; bases outside gene matches: 4. CDR3 size: 14 residues. Germline V gives CDR1 SGHRS, CDR2 YFSETQ. CDR3 coding DNA: TGCGCCAGCAGCCCCGGGACAGCGAACACTGAAGCTTTCTTT. Its translation is CASSPGTANTEAFF. The full variable domain, with the rest looked up from reference TRBV5-1 and TRBJ1-1, is KAGVTQTPRYLIKTRGQQVTLSCSPISGHRSVSWYQQTPGQGLQFLFEYFSETQRNKGNFPGRFSGRQFSNSRSEMNVSTLELGDSALYLCASSPGTANTEAFFGQGTRLTVV.

This clone has a handful of counts. The genes are TRBV6-1 and TRBJ1-5, with D possibly being TRBD1 (5 bases). The CDR3 totals 13 residues. Per the germline V gene, CDR1 is MNHNS and CDR2 is SASEGT. Trimming left V 5 bases short and J 6 bases short, with 11 bases between. CDR3 DNA: TGTGCCAGCAGTCCAGACAGAATTCAGCCCCAGCATTTT. Encoded protein: CASSPDRIQPQHF.

The chain uses TRBV6-5 and TRBJ2-7; D possibly corresponds to TRBD1 (6 bases). Trimming left V 5 bases short and J 4 bases short, with 9 bases between. The germline CDR1 and CDR2 sequences are MNHEY and SVGAGI. The CDR3 sequence is 12 residues long. The CDR3, as DNA: TGTGCCAGCAGTAAAACAGGGTACGAGCAGTACTTC. As protein: CASSKTGYEQYF.

V gene TRBV2 combines with J gene TRBJ2-7; 10 positions agree with TRBD1. Germline-derived CDR1 and CDR2 are SNHLY and FYNNEI. The V gene end was trimmed by 7 bases and the J gene end by 2 bases; junction bases not matched to a gene: 5. CDR3 length: 14 amino acids. For the CDR3, the DNA is TGTGCCAGCAAAACCGGGACAGGGGCCTACGAGCAGTACTTC. As protein: CASKTGTGAYEQYF.

This clone has a handful of counts. This chain uses TRBV19 with TRBJ1-2; 10 positions agree with TRBD1. V shed 8 bases and J 7 bases; nucleotides not matched to a gene: 4. Germline values: CDR1 LNHDA, CDR2 SQIVND (reference sequence). This CDR3 is built from 12 residues. The CDR3 sequence: CASWDRGAGYTF. The DNA for the CDR3 is TGTGCCAGTTGGGACAGGGGCGCTGGCTACACCTTC.

Concerning this clone: One junction end does not reproduce the germline sequence, and a read error may be involved. This sequence joins TRBV15 and TRBJ1-4; D unclear. The CDR3 sequence is 13 residues long. Germline V gene data show CDR1 as LNHNV and CDR2 as YYDKDF (reference sequence). The CDR3 protein is CATSRGGSEKLFF. The DNA of the CDR3 is TGTGCCACCAGTAGAGGAGGGTCTGAAAAACTGTTTTTT.

The rearrangement joins TRBV6-1 to TRBJ2-7; perhaps TRBD1 as D (6 bases). Per germline, CDR1 MNHNS and CDR2 SASEGT. V lost 3 bases and J lost 4, with 7 bases in between. CDR3 length equals 12 residues. In nucleotides, the CDR3 is TGTGCCAGCAGTGATCAGGGGTACGAGCAGTACTTC. The encoded protein is CASSDQGYEQYF.

The genes are TRBV5-1 and TRBJ1-6; TRBD1 matches at 7 bases. CDR3 size: 15 residues. Trimming at V came to 3 bases and at J to 5 bases, leaving 5 bases not matched to a gene. Germline V gene lookup returns CDR1 SGHRS and CDR2 YFSETQ. CDR3: CASSSGTANNSPLHF. The CDR3 coding sequence is TGCGCCAGCAGCTCTGGGACAGCTAATAATTCACCCCTCCACTTT.

This sequence joins TRBV5-7 and TRBJ2-7; TRBD2 matches 12 bases. TRBV5-7 is labeled an ORF, and its function is uncertain. The CDR3 contains 19 residues. The ends lost 4 bases at V and 3 bases at J; junction bases unmatched: 17. The CDR3 DNA sequence: TGTGCCAGCAGCCTACCGGGACTAGCGGGTCTCCTGGGGATCTACGAGCAGTACTTC. This encodes CASSLPGLAGLLGIYEQYF.

In its sample, this clone was seen a few times. The junction departs from the called germline gene at one end, perhaps through a read error. This chain uses TRBV6-5 with TRBJ2-7, with 8 bases identical to TRBD1. The germline V gene encodes CDR1 MNHEY and CDR2 SVGAGI. The CDR3 is 11 residues long. The CDR3 DNA is TGTGCCAGCAGTTACTCGGGACAGGAAAACTTC. It translates to CASSYSGQENF.

This clone appeared a few times. V is TRBV25-1 and J is TRBJ1-2, with 8 bases aligning to TRBD1. Germline-derived CDR1 and CDR2 are MGHDK and SYGVNS. Trimming cost V 4 bases and J 6 bases; bases outside gene matches: 7. CDR3 size: 14 residues. CDR3 sequence reads: CASSGGQELHGYTF. CDR3 bases: TGTGCCAGCAGTGGGGGACAGGAGCTTCATGGCTACACCTTC.

The chain joins TRBV7-9 to TRBJ2-7, with D possibly being TRBD1 (5 bases). The V end lost 3 bases, the J end lost 9 bases, and 12 bases lay between the germline ends. This CDR3 has 12 amino acids. The germline V gene has CDR1 SEHNR and CDR2 FQNEAQ (reference sequence). The CDR3 loop is CASSLDKTRQYF. DNA of the CDR3: TGTGCCAGCAGCTTGGACAAGACCCGGCAGTACTTC.

J is TRBJ2-5 and V is TRBV7-2, with 10 bases identical to TRBD2. CDR3 length equals 14 residues. Per the germline V gene, CDR1 is SGHTA and CDR2 is FQGNSA. The J segment lost 6 bases and the V segment lost 5 bases, leaving 6 bases of the junction unmatched. CDR3 protein: CASSISGGAKTQYF. The CDR3 DNA reads as TGTGCCAGCAGCATAAGCGGGGGGGCAAAGACCCAGTACTTC.

This clone was observed a single time. The V and J genes are TRBV5-1 and TRBJ2-3, with 8 bases matching TRBD2. The J segment lost 0 bases and the V segment lost 7 bases, leaving 13 bases of the junction unmatched. The germline V gene encodes CDR1 SGHRS and CDR2 YFSETQ. This CDR3 region has 17 residues. The DNA of the CDR3 is TGCGCCAGCGCACTCCCGGGGGCGGGAGGCAGCACAGATACGCAGTATTTT. Its protein is CASALPGAGGSTDTQYF.

The CDR3 sequence: CASRTGLQTYEQYF. The CDR3 coding sequence is TGTGCCAGCAGAACTGGACTACAGACCTACGAGCAGTACTTC. J is TRBJ2-7 and V is TRBV6-1, with D maybe TRBD2 (6 bases). Trimming stripped 6 bases from V and 2 bases from J, with 14 bases between. CDR3 length equals 14 residues. Germline V gene data show CDR1 as MNHNS and CDR2 as SASEGT.

The V gene is TRBV14, the J gene TRBJ2-7; 12 bases are shared with TRBD1. V dropped 3 bases and J dropped 8; count of bases not matched to a gene: 5. The germline V gene encodes CDR1 SGHDN and CDR2 FVKESK. The CDR3 length is 14 residues. CDR3 amino acids: CASSHPGQGAKQYF. CDR3 DNA sequence: TGTGCCAGCAGCCACCCGGGACAGGGGGCGAAGCAGTACTTC.